This passage covers 9 T cell receptor beta chains from one sample sequenced in a study of blood T cell repertoires in COVID-19. Generated by immunoSEQ multiplex PCR, the TCRdb table keeps only in-frame clones and is missing some. The sample holds some 240,000 clones; roughly 84% are singletons and the top ten take 1.5%. Sequenced input: peripheral blood. The origin of the receptors is a woman between 40 and 55 years old who had recovered from COVID-19.

This clone was found once. The V and J genes are TRBV5-6 and TRBJ2-5; tentatively, D is TRBD1 (5 bases). Trimming removed 6 bases at V and 5 bases at J, with 14 bases between. The CDR3 runs 13 residues. Germline CDR1 is SGHDT and CDR2 is YYEEEE. The DNA for the CDR3 is TGTGCCAGCACCGTGGCAGGGCGGGAGACCCAGTACTTC. Amino acids: CASTVAGRETQYF.

This clone was seen a single time. CDR3 protein: CASSLGGGSSYEQYF. The CDR3 region has the DNA TGTGCCAGCAGCTTGGGCGGGGGCAGCTCCTACGAGCAGTACTTC. The V call is TRBV5-4, the J call TRBJ2-7; D possibly corresponds to TRBD2 (7 bases). V dropped 0 bases and J dropped 0 bases, with 10 bases sitting between them. The V gene's germline CDR1 is SGHNT and CDR2 YYREEE (reference sequence). CDR3 length equals 15 residues.

This clone is a singleton in its sample. The genes are TRBV4-2 and TRBJ2-7; D uncertain. V gave up 0 bases and J gave up 7 bases, with 13 bases separating them. Germline V gives CDR1 LGHNA, CDR2 YNFKEQ. The CDR3 consists of 14 residues. CDR3 amino acids: CASSQEVTATEQYF. In DNA form, the CDR3 reads TGTGCCAGCAGCCAAGAGGTCACAGCTACTGAGCAGTACTTC.

The gene calls are TRBV6-5 and TRBJ1-2; no clear D. V dropped 0 bases and J dropped 3 bases, with 5 bases sitting between them. The CDR3 has 13 amino acids. Germline V gene sequence: CDR1 MNHEY, CDR2 SVGAGI. CDR3: CASSYSYDYGYTF. Written as DNA, the CDR3 is TGTGCCAGCAGTTACTCATATGACTATGGCTACACCTTC.

On this clone: Other DNA sequences in this sample translate to the same CDR3. The chain links TRBV24-1 to TRBJ2-6; TRBD2 is a possible D gene (5 bases). This CDR3 comprises 15 residues. Germline values: CDR1 KGHDR, CDR2 SFDVKD. The V gene lost 4 bases and the J gene lost 2 bases, with 8 bases spanning the gap. DNA for the CDR3: TGTGCCACCAGTGACCCCGGGGCTGGGGCCAACGTCCTGACTTTC. Amino acids: CATSDPGAGANVLTF.

V is TRBV3-1 (or the pseudogene TRBV3-2) and J is TRBJ1-2; possible D gene TRBD1, 6 bases. The length of the CDR3 is 14 residues. Germline CDR1 and CDR2: LGHDT and YNNKEL (reference sequence). Trimming pared 4 bases from V and 2 bases from J, leaving 11 bases between. The CDR3 DNA sequence: TGTGCCAGCAGCCCTCGGACAGTCAACTATGGCTACACCTTC. It codes for CASSPRTVNYGYTF.

The count of this clone is one. The chain employs TRBV7-9 and TRBJ1-2, with D possibly matching TRBD1 (5 bases). Trimming took off 3 bases at V and 7 bases at J, with 9 bases between the two ends. The CDR3 runs 12 residues. Germline V gene sequence: CDR1 SEHNR, CDR2 FQNEAQ (reference sequence). CDR3 sequence: CASSFSTGGYTF. Here the CDR3 DNA reads TGTGCCAGCAGCTTTTCCACAGGTGGCTACACCTTC.

The chain links TRBV25-1 to TRBJ1-2; tentative D call: TRBD1 (5 bases). The CDR3 totals 16 residues. V shed 5 bases and J shed 5 bases, with 21 bases lying between them. CDR1 MGHDK and CDR2 SYGVNS come from the germline V gene. CDR3 region: CASSLGGAGRGYGYTF. Written as DNA, the CDR3 is TGTGCCAGCAGTCTGGGAGGGGCAGGCAGAGGGTATGGCTACACCTTC.

The chain couples TRBV28 to TRBJ2-3; 9 nucleotides match TRBD1. Unmatched junction bases numbered 5, after V lost 5 bases and J lost 5 bases. CDR3 length equals 14 residues. Germline CDR1 is MDHEN and CDR2 is SYDVKM. The CDR3 loop is CASSPPDRGDTQYF. In nucleotides, the CDR3 is TGTGCCAGCAGTCCTCCGGACAGGGGAGATACGCAGTATTTT.